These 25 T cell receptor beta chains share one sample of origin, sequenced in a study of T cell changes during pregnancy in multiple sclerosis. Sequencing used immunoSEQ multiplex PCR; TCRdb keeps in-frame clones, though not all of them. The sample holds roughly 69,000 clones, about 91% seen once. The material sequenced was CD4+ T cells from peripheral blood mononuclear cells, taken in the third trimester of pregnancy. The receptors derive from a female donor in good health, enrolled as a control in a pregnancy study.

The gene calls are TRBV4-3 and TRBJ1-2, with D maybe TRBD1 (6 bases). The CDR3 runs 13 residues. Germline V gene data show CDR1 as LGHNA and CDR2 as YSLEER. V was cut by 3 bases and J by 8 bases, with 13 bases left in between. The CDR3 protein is CASSHTGLGGYTF. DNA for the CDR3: TGCGCCAGCAGCCATACAGGGTTGGGGGGCTACACCTTC.

This CDR3 reads CASSSGLEGTGELFF. DNA for the CDR3: TGTGCCAGCAGCTCGGGACTAGAAGGGACCGGGGAGCTGTTTTTT. The genes are TRBV7-3 and TRBJ2-2, with 8 bases aligning to TRBD2. Germline V CDR1 and CDR2: SGHTA, FQGTGA. After removal of 4 bases from V and 5 bases from J, the junction contained 6 bases not matched to a gene. CDR3 length: 15 residues. The variable domain in full, with the rest retrieved from reference TRBV7-3 and TRBJ2-2, is GAGVSQTPSNKVTEKGKYVELRCDPISGHTALYWYRQSLGQGPEFLIYFQGTGAADDSGLPNDRFFAVRPEGSVSTLKIQRTERGDSAVYLCASSSGLEGTGELFFGEGSRLTVL.

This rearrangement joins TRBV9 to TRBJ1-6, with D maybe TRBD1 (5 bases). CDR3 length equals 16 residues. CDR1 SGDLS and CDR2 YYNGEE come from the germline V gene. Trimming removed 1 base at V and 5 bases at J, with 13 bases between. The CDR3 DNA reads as TGTGCCAGCAGCGTACTGGACATCGACGATAATTCACCCCTCCACTTT. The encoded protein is CASSVLDIDDNSPLHF.

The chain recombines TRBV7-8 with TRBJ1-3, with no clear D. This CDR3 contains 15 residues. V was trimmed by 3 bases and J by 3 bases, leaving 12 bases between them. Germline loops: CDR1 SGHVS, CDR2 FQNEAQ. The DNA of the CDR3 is TGTGCCAGCAGCTTGGGGAGGGCGAGTGGAAACACCATATATTTT. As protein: CASSLGRASGNTIYF.

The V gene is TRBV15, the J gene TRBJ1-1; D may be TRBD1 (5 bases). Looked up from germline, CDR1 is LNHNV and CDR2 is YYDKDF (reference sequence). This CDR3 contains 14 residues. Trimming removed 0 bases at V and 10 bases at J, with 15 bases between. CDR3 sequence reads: CATSRDRAGNLAFF. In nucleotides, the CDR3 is TGTGCCACCAGCAGAGATAGGGCAGGGAATTTAGCTTTCTTT.

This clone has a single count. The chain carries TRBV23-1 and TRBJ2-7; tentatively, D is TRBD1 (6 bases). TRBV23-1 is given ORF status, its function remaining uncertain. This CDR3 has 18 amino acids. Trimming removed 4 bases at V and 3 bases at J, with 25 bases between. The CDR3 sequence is CASSLWAGAQRSGYEQYF. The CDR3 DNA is TGCGCCAGCAGTCTATGGGCAGGGGCACAACGATCGGGCTACGAGCAGTACTTC.

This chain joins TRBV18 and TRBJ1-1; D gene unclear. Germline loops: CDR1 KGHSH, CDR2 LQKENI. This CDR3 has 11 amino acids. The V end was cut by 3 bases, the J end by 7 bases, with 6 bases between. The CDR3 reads CASSPEDEAFF. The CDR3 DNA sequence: TGTGCCAGCTCACCGGAGGATGAAGCTTTCTTT. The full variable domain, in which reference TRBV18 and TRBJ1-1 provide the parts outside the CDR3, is NAGVMQNPRHLVRRRGQEARLRCSPMKGHSHVYWYRQLPEEGLKFMVYLQKENIIDESGMPKERFSAEFPKEGPSILRIQQVVRGDSAAYFCASSPEDEAFFGQGTRLTVV.

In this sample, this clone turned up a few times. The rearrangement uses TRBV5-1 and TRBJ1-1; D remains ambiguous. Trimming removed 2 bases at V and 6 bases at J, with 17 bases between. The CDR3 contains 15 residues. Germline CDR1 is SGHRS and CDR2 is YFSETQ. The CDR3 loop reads CASSLSTRVGAEAFF. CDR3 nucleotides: TGCGCCAGCAGCTTATCGACTAGGGTCGGGGCTGAAGCTTTCTTT.

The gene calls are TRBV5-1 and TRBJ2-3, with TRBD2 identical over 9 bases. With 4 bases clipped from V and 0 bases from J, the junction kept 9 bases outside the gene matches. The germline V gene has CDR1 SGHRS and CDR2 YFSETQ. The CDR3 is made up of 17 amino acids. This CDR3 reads CASSLALAGFSTDTQYF. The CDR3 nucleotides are TGCGCCAGCAGCCTGGCCCTAGCGGGGTTCAGCACAGATACGCAGTATTTT.

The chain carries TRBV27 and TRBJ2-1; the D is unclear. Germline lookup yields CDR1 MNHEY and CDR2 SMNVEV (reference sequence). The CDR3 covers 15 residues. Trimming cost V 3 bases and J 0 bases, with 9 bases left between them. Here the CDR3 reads CASSFTRYSYNEQFF. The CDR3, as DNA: TGTGCCAGCAGTTTTACGAGGTACTCCTACAATGAGCAGTTCTTC.

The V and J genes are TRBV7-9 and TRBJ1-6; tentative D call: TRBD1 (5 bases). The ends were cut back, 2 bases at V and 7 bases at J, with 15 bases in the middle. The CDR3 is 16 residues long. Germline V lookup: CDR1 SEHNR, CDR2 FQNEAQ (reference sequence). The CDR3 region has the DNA TGTGCCAGCAGCTTAAGTTGGAGGGGCTCCAATTCACCCCTCCACTTT. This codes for CASSLSWRGSNSPLHF. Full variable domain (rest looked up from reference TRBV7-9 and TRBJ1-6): DTGVSQNPRHKITKRGQNVTFRCDPISEHNRLYWYRQTLGQGPEFLTYFQNEAQLEKSRLLSDRFSAERPKGSFSTLEIQRTEQGDSAMYLCASSLSWRGSNSPLHFGNGTRLTVT.

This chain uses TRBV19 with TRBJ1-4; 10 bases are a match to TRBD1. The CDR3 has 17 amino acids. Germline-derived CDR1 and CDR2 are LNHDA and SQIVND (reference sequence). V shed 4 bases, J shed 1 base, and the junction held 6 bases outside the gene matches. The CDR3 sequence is CASSTSTGGRTNEKLFF. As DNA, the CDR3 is TGTGCCAGTAGTACCTCGACAGGGGGCAGAACTAATGAAAAACTGTTTTTT.

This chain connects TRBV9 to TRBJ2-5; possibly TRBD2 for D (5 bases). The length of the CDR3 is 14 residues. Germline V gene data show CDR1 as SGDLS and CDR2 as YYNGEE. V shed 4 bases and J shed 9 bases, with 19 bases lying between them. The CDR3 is CASSPRAGAGAQYF. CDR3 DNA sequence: TGTGCCAGCAGCCCCCGGGCCGGAGCCGGGGCCCAGTACTTC. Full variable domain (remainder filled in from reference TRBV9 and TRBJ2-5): DSGVTQTPKHLITATGQRVTLRCSPRSGDLSVYWYQQSLDQGLQFLIQYYNGEERAKGNILERFSAQQFPDLHSELNLSSLELGDSALYFCASSPRAGAGAQYFGPGTRLLVL.

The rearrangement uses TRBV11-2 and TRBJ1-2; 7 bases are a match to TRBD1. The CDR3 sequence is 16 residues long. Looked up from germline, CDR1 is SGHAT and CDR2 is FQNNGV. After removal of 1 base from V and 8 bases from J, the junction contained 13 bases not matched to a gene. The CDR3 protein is CASSLGSGDRESGYTF. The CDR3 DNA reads TGTGCCAGCAGCTTAGGTTCGGGAGACAGGGAGTCCGGCTACACCTTC.

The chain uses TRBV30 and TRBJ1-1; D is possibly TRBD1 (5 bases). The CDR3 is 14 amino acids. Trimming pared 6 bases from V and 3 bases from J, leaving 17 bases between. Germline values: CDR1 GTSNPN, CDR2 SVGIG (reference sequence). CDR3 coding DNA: TGTGCCTGTAGCGGGGCGGCGGTGTACACTGAAGCTTTCTTT. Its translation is CACSGAAVYTEAFF.

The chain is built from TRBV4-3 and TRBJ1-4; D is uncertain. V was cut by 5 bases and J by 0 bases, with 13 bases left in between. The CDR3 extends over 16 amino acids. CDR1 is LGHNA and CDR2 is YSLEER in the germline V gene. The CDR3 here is CASSLRPVATNEKLFF. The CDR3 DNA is TGCGCCAGCAGCTTACGTCCAGTCGCAACTAATGAAAAACTGTTTTTT.

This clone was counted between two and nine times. The CDR3 reads CSGLKGTEAFF. The CDR3 nucleotides are TGCAGCGGCTTAAAGGGGACTGAAGCTTTCTTT. The V and J genes are TRBV29-1 and TRBJ1-1, with D perhaps matching TRBD1 (5 bases). V was pared by 7 bases and J by 5 bases, with 11 bases between. Germline V gene data show CDR1 as SQVTM and CDR2 as ANQGSEA. The CDR3 totals 11 residues.

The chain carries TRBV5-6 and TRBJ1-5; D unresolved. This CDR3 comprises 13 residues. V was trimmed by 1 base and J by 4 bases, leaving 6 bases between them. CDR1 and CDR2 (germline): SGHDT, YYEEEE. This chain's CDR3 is CASSLYRNQPQHF. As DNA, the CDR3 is TGTGCCAGCAGCTTGTACAGAAATCAGCCCCAGCATTTT.

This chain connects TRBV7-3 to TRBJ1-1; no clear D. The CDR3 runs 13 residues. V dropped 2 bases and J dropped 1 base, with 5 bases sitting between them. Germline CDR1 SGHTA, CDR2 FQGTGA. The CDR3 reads CASSLGRNTEAFF. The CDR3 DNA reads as TGTGCCAGCAGCTTAGGCAGGAACACTGAAGCTTTCTTT. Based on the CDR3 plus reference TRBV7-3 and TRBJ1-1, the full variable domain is GAGVSQTPSNKVTEKGKYVELRCDPISGHTALYWYRQSLGQGPEFLIYFQGTGAADDSGLPNDRFFAVRPEGSVSTLKIQRTERGDSAVYLCASSLGRNTEAFFGQGTRLTVV.

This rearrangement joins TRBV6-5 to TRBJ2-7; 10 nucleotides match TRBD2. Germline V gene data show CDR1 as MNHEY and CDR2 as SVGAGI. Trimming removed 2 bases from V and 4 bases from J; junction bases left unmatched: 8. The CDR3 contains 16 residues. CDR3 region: CASSYHEKGLAYEQYF. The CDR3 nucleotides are TGTGCCAGCAGTTACCACGAGAAGGGACTAGCGTACGAGCAGTACTTC.

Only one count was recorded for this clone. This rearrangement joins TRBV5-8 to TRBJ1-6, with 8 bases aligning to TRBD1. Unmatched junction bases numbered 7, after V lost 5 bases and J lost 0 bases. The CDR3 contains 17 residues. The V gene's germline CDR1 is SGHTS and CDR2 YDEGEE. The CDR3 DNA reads TGTGCCAGCAGGAGACGACAGGGGAGCTCCTATAATTCACCCCTCCACTTT. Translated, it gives CASRRRQGSSYNSPLHF. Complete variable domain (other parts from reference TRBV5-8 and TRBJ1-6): EAGVTQSPTHLIKTRGQQATLRCSPISGHTSVYWYQQALGLGLQFLLWYDEGEERNRGNFPPRFSGRQFPNYSSELNVNALELEDSALYLCASRRRQGSSYNSPLHFGNGTRLTVT.

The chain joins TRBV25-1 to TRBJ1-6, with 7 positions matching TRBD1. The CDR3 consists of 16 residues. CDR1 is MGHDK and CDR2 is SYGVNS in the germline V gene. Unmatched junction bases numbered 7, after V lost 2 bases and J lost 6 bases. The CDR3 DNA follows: TGTGCCAGCAGTGAACCCGACAGGGACGTTAATTCACCCCTCCACTTT. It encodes CASSEPDRDVNSPLHF.

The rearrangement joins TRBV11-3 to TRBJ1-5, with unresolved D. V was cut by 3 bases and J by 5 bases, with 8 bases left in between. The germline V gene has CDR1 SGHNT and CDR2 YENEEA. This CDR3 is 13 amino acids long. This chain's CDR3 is CASSLNRDQPQHF. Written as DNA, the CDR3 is TGTGCCAGCAGCTTGAACAGAGATCAGCCCCAGCATTTT.

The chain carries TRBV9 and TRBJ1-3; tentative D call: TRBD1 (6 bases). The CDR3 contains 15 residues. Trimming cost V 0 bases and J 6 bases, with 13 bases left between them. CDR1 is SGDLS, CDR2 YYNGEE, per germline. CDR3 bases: TGTGCCAGCAGCGTAGCCGAGACAGGCTTAAACACCATATATTTT. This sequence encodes CASSVAETGLNTIYF.

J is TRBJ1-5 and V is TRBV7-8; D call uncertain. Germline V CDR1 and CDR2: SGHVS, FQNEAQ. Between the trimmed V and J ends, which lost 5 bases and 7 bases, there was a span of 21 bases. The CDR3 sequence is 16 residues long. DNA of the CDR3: TGTGCCAGCAGCCACTCCGGACTCATTCCTTGGCAGCCCCAGCATTTT. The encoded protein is CASSHSGLIPWQPQHF.